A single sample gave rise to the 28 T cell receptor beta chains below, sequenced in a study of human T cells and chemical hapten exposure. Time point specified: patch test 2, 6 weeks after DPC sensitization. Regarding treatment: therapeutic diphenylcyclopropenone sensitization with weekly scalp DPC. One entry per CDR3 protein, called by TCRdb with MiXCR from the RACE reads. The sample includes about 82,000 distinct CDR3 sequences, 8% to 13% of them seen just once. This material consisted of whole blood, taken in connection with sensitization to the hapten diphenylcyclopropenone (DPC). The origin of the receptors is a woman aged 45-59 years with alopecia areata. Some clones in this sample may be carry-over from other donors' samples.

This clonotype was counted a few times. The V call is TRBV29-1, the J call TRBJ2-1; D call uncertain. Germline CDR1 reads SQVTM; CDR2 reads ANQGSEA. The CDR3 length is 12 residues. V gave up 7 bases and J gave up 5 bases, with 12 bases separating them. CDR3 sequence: CSAESTNNEQFF. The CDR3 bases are TGCAGCGCCGAATCTACAAACAATGAGCAGTTCTTC.

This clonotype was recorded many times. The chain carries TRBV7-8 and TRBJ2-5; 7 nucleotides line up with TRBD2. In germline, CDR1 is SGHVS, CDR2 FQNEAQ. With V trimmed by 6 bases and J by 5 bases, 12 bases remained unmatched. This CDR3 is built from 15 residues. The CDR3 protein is CASRAFSSGLETQYF. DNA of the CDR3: TGTGCCAGCAGAGCTTTTTCTAGCGGCTTGGAGACCCAGTACTTC.

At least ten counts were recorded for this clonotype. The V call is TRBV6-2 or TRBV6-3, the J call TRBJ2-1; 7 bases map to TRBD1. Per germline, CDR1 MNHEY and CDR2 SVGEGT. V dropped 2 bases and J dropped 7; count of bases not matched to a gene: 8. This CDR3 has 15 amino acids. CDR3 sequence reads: CASSYHRGSGNEQFF. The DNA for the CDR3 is TGTGCCAGCAGTTACCACAGGGGTTCGGGTAATGAGCAGTTCTTC.

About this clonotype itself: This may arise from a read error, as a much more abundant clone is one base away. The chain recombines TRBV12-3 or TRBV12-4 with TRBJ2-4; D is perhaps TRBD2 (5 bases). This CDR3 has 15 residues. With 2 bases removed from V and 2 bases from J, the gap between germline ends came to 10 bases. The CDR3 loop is CASSLFGSTKNIQYF. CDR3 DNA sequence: TGTGCCAGCAGTTTATTTGGGAGCACCAAAAACATTCAGTACTTC.

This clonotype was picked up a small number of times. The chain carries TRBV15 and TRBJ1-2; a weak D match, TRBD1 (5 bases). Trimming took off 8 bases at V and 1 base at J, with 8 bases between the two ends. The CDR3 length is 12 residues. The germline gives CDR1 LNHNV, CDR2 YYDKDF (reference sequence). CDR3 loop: CATGTGNYGYTF. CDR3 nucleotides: TGTGCCACCGGGACCGGTAACTATGGCTACACCTTC.

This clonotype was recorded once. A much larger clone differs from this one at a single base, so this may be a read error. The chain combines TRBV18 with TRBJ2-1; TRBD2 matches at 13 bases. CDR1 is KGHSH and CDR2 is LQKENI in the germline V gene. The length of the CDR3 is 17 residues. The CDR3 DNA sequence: TGTGCCACCTCACCAGCCGCGACTAGCGGGAGGAGGAATGAGCAGTTCTTC. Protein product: CATSPAATSGRRNEQFF.

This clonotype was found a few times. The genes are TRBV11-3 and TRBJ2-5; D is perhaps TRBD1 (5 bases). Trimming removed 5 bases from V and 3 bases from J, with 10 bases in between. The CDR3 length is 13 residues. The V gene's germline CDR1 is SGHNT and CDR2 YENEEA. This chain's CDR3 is CASSLTTEETQYF. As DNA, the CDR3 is TGTGCCAGCAGCCTAACGACAGAAGAGACCCAGTACTTC.

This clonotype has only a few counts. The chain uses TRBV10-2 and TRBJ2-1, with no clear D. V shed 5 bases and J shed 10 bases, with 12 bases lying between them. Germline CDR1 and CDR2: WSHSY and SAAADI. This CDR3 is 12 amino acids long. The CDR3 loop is CASSPGNVEQFF. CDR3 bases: TGCGCCAGCAGTCCCGGCAATGTGGAGCAGTTCTTC.

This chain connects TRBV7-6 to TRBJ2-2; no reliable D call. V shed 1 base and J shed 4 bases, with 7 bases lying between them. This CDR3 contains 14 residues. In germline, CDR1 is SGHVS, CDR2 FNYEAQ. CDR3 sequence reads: CASSLGASTGELFF. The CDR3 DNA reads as TGTGCCAGCAGCTTAGGCGCGAGCACCGGGGAGCTGTTTTTT. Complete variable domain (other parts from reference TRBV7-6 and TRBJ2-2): GAGVSQSPRYKVTKRGQDVALRCDPISGHVSLYWYRQALGQGPEFLTYFNYEAQQDKSGLPNDRFSAERPEGSISTLTIQRTEQRDSAMYRCASSLGASTGELFFGEGSRLTVL.

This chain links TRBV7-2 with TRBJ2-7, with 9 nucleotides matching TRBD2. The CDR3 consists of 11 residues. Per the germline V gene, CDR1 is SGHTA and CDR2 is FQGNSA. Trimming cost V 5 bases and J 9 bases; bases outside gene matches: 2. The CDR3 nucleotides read TGTGCCAGCAGCGAGCGGGAGGTGCAGTACTTC. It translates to CASSEREVQYF.

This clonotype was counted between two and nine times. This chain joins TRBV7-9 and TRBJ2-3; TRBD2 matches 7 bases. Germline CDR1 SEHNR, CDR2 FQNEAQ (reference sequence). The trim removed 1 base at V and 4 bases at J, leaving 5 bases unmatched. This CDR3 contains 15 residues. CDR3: CASSLGAGVSDTQYF. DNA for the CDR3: TGTGCCAGCAGCTTAGGGGCGGGAGTGTCAGATACGCAGTATTTT.

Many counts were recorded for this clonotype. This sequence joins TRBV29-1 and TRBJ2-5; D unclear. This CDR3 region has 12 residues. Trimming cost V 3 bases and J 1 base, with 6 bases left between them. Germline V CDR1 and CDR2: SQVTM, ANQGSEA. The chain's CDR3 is CSVEVIQETQYF. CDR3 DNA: TGCAGCGTTGAGGTCATCCAAGAGACCCAGTACTTC.

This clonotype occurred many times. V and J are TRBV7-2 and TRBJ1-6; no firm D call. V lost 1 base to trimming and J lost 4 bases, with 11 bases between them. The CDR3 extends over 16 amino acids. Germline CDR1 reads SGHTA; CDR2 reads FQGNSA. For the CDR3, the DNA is TGTGCCAGCAGCTTAGTGGTTTCAGGTTATAATTCACCCCTCCACTTT. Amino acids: CASSLVVSGYNSPLHF.

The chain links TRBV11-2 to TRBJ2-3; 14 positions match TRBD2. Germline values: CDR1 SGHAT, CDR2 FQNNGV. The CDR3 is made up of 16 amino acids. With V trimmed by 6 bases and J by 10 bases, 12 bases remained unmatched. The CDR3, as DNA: TGTGCCAGCAGAAGACCCGGGACTAGCGGGAGAAGGGCGCAGTATTTT. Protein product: CASRRPGTSGRRAQYF.

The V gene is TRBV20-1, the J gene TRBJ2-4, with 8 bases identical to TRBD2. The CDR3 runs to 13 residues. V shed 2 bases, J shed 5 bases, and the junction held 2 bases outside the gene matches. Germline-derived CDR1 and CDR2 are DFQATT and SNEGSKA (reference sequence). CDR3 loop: CSARSGGQNIQYF. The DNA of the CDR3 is TGCAGTGCTAGATCGGGGGGGCAAAACATTCAGTACTTC.

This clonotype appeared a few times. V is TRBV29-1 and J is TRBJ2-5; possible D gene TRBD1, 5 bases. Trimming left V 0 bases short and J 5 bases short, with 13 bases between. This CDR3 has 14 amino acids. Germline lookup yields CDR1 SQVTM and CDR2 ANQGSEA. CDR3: CSVEDRRVRETQYF. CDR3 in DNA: TGCAGCGTTGAAGATCGCAGGGTGCGGGAGACCCAGTACTTC.

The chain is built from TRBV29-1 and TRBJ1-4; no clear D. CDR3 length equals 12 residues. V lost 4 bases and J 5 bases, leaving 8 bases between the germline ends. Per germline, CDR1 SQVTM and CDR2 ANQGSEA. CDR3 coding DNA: TGCAGCGTTGGAGACGTAAATGAAAAACTGTTTTTT. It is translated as CSVGDVNEKLFF. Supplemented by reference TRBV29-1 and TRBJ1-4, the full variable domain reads SAVISQKPSRDICQRGTSLTIQCQVDSQVTMMFWYRQQPGQSLTLIATANQGSEATYESGFVIDKFPISRPNLTFSTLTVSNMSPEDSSIYLCSVGDVNEKLFFGSGTQLSVL.

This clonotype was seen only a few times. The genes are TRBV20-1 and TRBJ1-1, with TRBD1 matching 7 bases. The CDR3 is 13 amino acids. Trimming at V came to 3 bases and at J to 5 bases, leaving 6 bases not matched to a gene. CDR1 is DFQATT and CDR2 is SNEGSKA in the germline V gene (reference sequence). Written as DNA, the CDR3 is TGCAGTGCTAGGTACAGGGGAAGTACTGAAGCTTTCTTT. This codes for CSARYRGSTEAFF.

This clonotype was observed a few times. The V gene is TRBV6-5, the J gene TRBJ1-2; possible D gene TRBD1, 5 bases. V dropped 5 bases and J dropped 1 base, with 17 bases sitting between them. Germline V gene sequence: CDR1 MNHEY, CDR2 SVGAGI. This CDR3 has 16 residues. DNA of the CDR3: TGTGCCAGCAGTACCCCAACCGGGGCCCGTAACTATGGCTACACCTTC. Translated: CASSTPTGARNYGYTF.

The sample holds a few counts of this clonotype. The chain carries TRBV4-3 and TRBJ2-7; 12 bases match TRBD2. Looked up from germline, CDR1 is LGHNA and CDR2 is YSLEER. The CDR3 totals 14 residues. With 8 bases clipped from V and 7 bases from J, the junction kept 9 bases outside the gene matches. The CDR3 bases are TGCGCCAGCCGGACTAGCGGGGCGGGAGGGGAGCAGTACTTC. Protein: CASRTSGAGGEQYF.

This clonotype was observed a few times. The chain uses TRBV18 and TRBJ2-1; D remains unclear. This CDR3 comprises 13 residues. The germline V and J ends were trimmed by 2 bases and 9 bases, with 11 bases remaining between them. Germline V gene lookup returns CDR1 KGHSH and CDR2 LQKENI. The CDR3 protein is CASSPGLVGEQFF. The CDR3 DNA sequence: TGTGCCAGCTCACCAGGGCTAGTTGGTGAGCAGTTCTTC.

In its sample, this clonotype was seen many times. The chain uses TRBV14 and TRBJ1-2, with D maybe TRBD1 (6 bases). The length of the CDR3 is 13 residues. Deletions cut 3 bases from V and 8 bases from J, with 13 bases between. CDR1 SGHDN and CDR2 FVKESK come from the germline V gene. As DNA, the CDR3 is TGTGCCAGCAGCCACACCCGGGGGCACGGCTACACCTTC. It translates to CASSHTRGHGYTF.

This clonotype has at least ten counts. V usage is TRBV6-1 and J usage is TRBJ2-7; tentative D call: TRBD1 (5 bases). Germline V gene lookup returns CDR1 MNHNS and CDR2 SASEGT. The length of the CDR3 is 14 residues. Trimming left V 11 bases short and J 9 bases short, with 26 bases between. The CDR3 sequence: CAPHFRAGEFGQYF. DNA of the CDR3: TGTGCCCCCCACTTCAGGGCCGGAGAGTTTGGGCAGTACTTC.

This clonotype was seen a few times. The CDR3 DNA sequence: TGTGCCAGCAGTTACTCCCGGGACAGGGGCACAGATACGCAGTATTTT. Its protein product is CASSYSRDRGTDTQYF. V usage is TRBV6-6 and J usage is TRBJ2-3, with 9 positions matching TRBD1. The germline gives CDR1 MNHNY, CDR2 SVGAGI (reference sequence). The J segment lost 1 base and the V segment lost 0 bases, leaving 2 bases of the junction unmatched. This CDR3 spans 16 amino acids.

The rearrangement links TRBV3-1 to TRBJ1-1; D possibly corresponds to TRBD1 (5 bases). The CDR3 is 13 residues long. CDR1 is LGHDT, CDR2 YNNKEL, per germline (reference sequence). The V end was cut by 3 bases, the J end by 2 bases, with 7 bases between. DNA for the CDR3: TGTGCCAGCAGCCAGCAGGGAAACACTGAAGCTTTCTTT. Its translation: CASSQQGNTEAFF.

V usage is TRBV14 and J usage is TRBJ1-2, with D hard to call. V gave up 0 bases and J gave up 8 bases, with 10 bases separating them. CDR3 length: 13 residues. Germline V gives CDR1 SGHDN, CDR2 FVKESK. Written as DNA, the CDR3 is TGTGCCAGCAGCCAAGATTGGGTCGGCGGCTACACCTTC. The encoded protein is CASSQDWVGGYTF.

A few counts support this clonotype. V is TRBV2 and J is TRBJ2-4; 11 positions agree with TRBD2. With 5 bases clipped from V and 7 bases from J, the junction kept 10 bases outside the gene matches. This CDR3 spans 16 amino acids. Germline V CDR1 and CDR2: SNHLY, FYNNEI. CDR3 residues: CASSPTPGTSGNIQYF. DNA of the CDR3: TGTGCCAGCAGTCCCACCCCCGGGACTAGCGGCAACATTCAGTACTTC.

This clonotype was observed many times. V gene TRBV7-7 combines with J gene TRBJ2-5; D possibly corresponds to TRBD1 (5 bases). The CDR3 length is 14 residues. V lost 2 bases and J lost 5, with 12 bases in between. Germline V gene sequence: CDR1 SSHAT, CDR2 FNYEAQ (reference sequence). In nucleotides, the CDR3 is TGTGCCAGCAGCTTATCCCCAGGGATGGAGACCCAGTACTTC. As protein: CASSLSPGMETQYF.